Listed here are 31 T cell receptor beta chains from one sample, sequenced in a study of human T cells and chemical hapten exposure. This sample's time point: pre-sensitization, week 0. Noted treatment: therapeutic diphenylcyclopropenone sensitization with weekly scalp DPC. MiXCR was run by TCRdb on the RACE reads, yielding one entry per CDR3 protein. The sample records tens of thousands of distinct CDR3 sequences, roughly 12% being singletons. Here the sequenced sample was whole blood, taken in connection with sensitization to the hapten diphenylcyclopropenone (DPC). These receptor sequences come from a woman in her 30s with alopecia areata. Some clones in this sample may be carry-over from other donors' samples.

This clonotype turned up a few times. This chain links TRBV6-2 or TRBV6-3 with TRBJ2-3; 8 bases match TRBD2. Trimming at V came to 9 bases and at J to 6 bases, leaving 11 bases not matched to a gene. Germline V CDR1 and CDR2: MNHEY, SVGEGT. This CDR3 comprises 14 residues. CDR3 sequence: CASRRAGAWDTQYF. The CDR3 bases are TGTGCCAGTCGGAGAGCGGGAGCGTGGGATACGCAGTATTTT.

The genes are TRBV29-1 and TRBJ1-1; D is unresolved. The CDR3 consists of 11 residues. V dropped 4 bases and J dropped 3 bases, with 6 bases sitting between them. Germline CDR1 and CDR2: SQVTM and ANQGSEA. The CDR3 loop reads CSVVQYTEAFF. The CDR3 nucleotides read TGCAGCGTTGTTCAGTACACTGAAGCTTTCTTT. The variable domain in full, completed from reference TRBV29-1 and TRBJ1-1, reads SAVISQKPSRDICQRGTSLTIQCQVDSQVTMMFWYRQQPGQSLTLIATANQGSEATYESGFVIDKFPISRPNLTFSTLTVSNMSPEDSSIYLCSVVQYTEAFFGQGTRLTVV.

The chain links TRBV5-1 to TRBJ2-2; D is ambiguous. CDR3 size: 15 residues. Germline V gene data show CDR1 as SGHRS and CDR2 as YFSETQ. V dropped 5 bases and J dropped 6 bases, with 17 bases sitting between them. CDR3 protein: CASRSGETGAGELFF. The CDR3 DNA is TGCGCCAGCAGATCTGGAGAAACGGGCGCCGGGGAGCTGTTTTTT.

This clonotype was detected a few times. The V call is TRBV28, the J call TRBJ2-7; 10 nucleotides match TRBD2. This CDR3 is built from 18 residues. The V segment lost 4 bases and the J segment 4 bases; nucleotides outside the gene matches: 16. The germline V gene has CDR1 MDHEN and CDR2 SYDVKM. CDR3 protein: CASSSRGSGGFYLYEQYF. The CDR3, as DNA: TGTGCCAGCAGTTCCCGGGGTAGCGGGGGGTTCTACCTTTACGAGCAGTACTTC.

This clonotype was seen repeatedly, ten times or more. The CDR3, as DNA: TGCAGCGTGGCCGCAACTAATGAAAAACTGTTTTTT. Encoded protein: CSVAATNEKLFF. This chain connects TRBV29-1 to TRBJ1-4; no clear D. The CDR3 is 12 amino acids. V dropped 6 bases and J dropped 0 bases, with 5 bases sitting between them. Germline V CDR1 and CDR2: SQVTM, ANQGSEA.

In this sample, this clonotype turned up once. This chain connects TRBV14 to TRBJ2-3; D is possibly TRBD1 or TRBD2 (5 bases each). Germline loops: CDR1 SGHDN, CDR2 FVKESK. There are 13 residues in the CDR3. Trimming took off 4 bases at V and 2 bases at J, with 7 bases between the two ends. This chain's CDR3 is CASSRGDTDTQYF. The DNA of the CDR3 is TGTGCCAGCAGCCGAGGGGACACAGATACGCAGTATTTT.

In its sample, this clonotype was seen many times. The rearrangement joins TRBV27 to TRBJ2-7, with 8 bases fitting TRBD1. Germline V gene lookup returns CDR1 MNHEY and CDR2 SMNVEV (reference sequence). The trim removed 6 bases at V and 3 bases at J, leaving 4 bases unmatched. The CDR3 contains 13 residues. This CDR3 reads CASRPGTGYEQYF. The CDR3, as DNA: TGTGCCAGCAGGCCAGGGACAGGCTACGAGCAGTACTTC.

V gene TRBV2 combines with J gene TRBJ2-7; D may be TRBD1 or TRBD2 (5 bases each). This CDR3 has 13 residues. In germline, CDR1 is SNHLY, CDR2 FYNNEI. Between the trimmed V and J ends, which lost 5 bases and 3 bases, there was a span of 11 bases. CDR3 DNA: TGTGCCAGCAGTTCCGGGACCTTCTACGAGCAGTACTTC. This codes for CASSSGTFYEQYF.

The V gene is TRBV6-2 or TRBV6-3, the J gene TRBJ2-3, with D uncertain. The CDR3 is 14 amino acids. Germline CDR1 MNHEY, CDR2 SVGEGT. The V gene lost 6 bases and the J gene lost 0 bases, with 10 bases spanning the gap. CDR3 coding DNA: TGTGCCAGCAGCCCCGGTGCTAGCACAGATACGCAGTATTTT. It specifies CASSPGASTDTQYF.

The chain employs TRBV24-1 and TRBJ2-3, with 9 bases lining up with TRBD2. The CDR3 sequence is 15 residues long. V lost 4 bases to trimming and J lost 4 bases; unmatched junction nucleotides: 5. Per the germline V gene, CDR1 is KGHDR and CDR2 is SFDVKD. CDR3: CATSELAGRADTQYF. In DNA form, the CDR3 reads TGTGCCACCAGTGAGCTAGCGGGAAGAGCAGATACGCAGTATTTT.

The chain couples TRBV7-2 to TRBJ2-5; D might be TRBD2 (6 bases). Germline loops: CDR1 SGHTA, CDR2 FQGNSA. Trimming cost V 3 bases and J 5 bases, with 13 bases left between them. The CDR3 is made up of 14 amino acids. Written as DNA, the CDR3 is TGTGCCAGCAGCTTTCAGGGTGGAGGGGAGACCCAGTACTTC. Its translation: CASSFQGGGETQYF. The full variable domain, with the rest looked up from reference TRBV7-2 and TRBJ2-5, is GAGVSQSPSNKVTEKGKDVELRCDPISGHTALYWYRQSLGQGLEFLIYFQGNSAPDKSGLPSDRFSAERTGGSVSTLTIQRTQQEDSAVYLCASSFQGGGETQYFGPGTRLLVL.

The rearrangement uses TRBV18 and TRBJ2-5; D not certain. Germline CDR1 KGHSH, CDR2 LQKENI. Trimming removed 0 bases at V and 1 base at J, with 6 bases between. The CDR3 covers 14 residues. The CDR3 spells CASSPPGLQETQYF. The CDR3 bases are TGTGCCAGCTCACCACCAGGGCTCCAAGAGACCCAGTACTTC.

This clonotype was recorded a few times. The chain couples TRBV7-2 to TRBJ2-7; TRBD1 matches 7 bases. V gave up 1 base and J gave up 2 bases; unmatched junction bases: 2. This CDR3 comprises 14 residues. Germline V lookup: CDR1 SGHTA, CDR2 FQGNSA. The CDR3 DNA follows: TGTGCCAGCAGCTTAGGGGGACAGACCTACGAGCAGTACTTC. Translation: CASSLGGQTYEQYF. Full variable domain (missing parts from reference TRBV7-2 and TRBJ2-7): GAGVSQSPSNKVTEKGKDVELRCDPISGHTALYWYRQSLGQGLEFLIYFQGNSAPDKSGLPSDRFSAERTGGSVSTLTIQRTQQEDSAVYLCASSLGGQTYEQYFGPGTRLTVT.

The chain recombines TRBV7-9 with TRBJ1-1; D may be TRBD1 (6 bases). Germline V gives CDR1 SEHNR, CDR2 FQNEAQ (reference sequence). V was shortened by 4 bases and J by 1 base, with 16 bases between the two germline ends. The CDR3 consists of 16 residues. The CDR3 DNA sequence: TGTGCCAGCAGCTCAATCCGCGGGGGCACGAACACTGAAGCTTTCTTT. It encodes CASSSIRGGTNTEAFF.

This clonotype has a count of ten or more. The V gene is TRBV7-3, the J gene TRBJ2-7; 9 bases line up with TRBD1. Germline V gene sequence: CDR1 SGHTA, CDR2 FQGTGA. This CDR3 comprises 21 residues. V was clipped by 2 bases and J by 2 bases; unmatched bases: 22. The CDR3 loop reads CASSLPIPFGTGQSIPYEQYF. The CDR3, as DNA: TGTGCCAGCAGCTTACCTATCCCCTTCGGGACAGGGCAATCGATTCCCTACGAGCAGTACTTC.

The sample holds many counts of this clonotype. The rearrangement uses TRBV7-8 and TRBJ2-7, with 7 bases matching TRBD2. The germline gives CDR1 SGHVS, CDR2 FQNEAQ. The junction had 7 bases not matched to a gene; V was cut back by 5 bases and J by 0 bases. CDR3 length equals 15 residues. CDR3 sequence reads: CASSQAGMSSYEQYF. The CDR3, as DNA: TGTGCCAGCAGCCAAGCGGGGATGAGCTCCTACGAGCAGTACTTC.

This clonotype has only a few counts. The chain carries TRBV11-2 and TRBJ1-1; D unclear. This CDR3 is built from 16 residues. In germline, CDR1 is SGHAT, CDR2 FQNNGV. Trimming cost V 1 base and J 3 bases, with 15 bases left between them. CDR3 loop: CASSLGRSNWDTEAFF. CDR3 sequence (DNA): TGTGCCAGCAGCTTAGGAAGGAGCAACTGGGACACTGAAGCTTTCTTT.

The chain has TRBV9 and TRBJ1-1; tentative D call: TRBD1 (5 bases). Germline V lookup: CDR1 SGDLS, CDR2 YYNGEE. With 4 bases removed from V and 1 base from J, the gap between germline ends came to 11 bases. The length of the CDR3 is 14 residues. The CDR3: CASSRGTANTEAFF. CDR3 nucleotide sequence: TGTGCCAGCAGCAGAGGGACGGCGAACACTGAAGCTTTCTTT.

This clonotype was seen repeatedly, ten times or more. The chain employs TRBV11-2 and TRBJ1-1; D unclear. This CDR3 is built from 14 residues. From germline, CDR1 is SGHAT and CDR2 FQNNGV. Trimming left V 2 bases short and J 0 bases short, with 7 bases between. CDR3 sequence reads: CASSLNNMNTEAFF. The DNA for the CDR3 is TGTGCCAGCAGCTTAAACAACATGAACACTGAAGCTTTCTTT.

This clonotype occurred a few times. The V gene is TRBV7-9, the J gene TRBJ2-7, with D possibly being TRBD2 (5 bases). With 5 bases removed from V and 3 bases from J, the gap between germline ends came to 20 bases. Germline CDR1 and CDR2: SEHNR and FQNEAQ (reference sequence). This CDR3 spans 16 amino acids. The DNA for the CDR3 is TGTGCCAGCAGCAACAGAAACAGTGGAGGCGGCTACGAGCAGTACTTC. Residues: CASSNRNSGGGYEQYF.

The V gene is TRBV5-1, the J gene TRBJ1-5; D is uncertain. The V and J ends lost 0 bases and 7 bases respectively, with 8 bases between them. The CDR3 consists of 13 residues. Germline CDR1 and CDR2: SGHRS and YFSETQ. The CDR3 DNA reads TGCGCCAGCAGCTTGGGGTTGGACCAGCCCCAGCATTTT. Translating it yields CASSLGLDQPQHF.

On this clonotype: One junction end does not reproduce the germline sequence, and a read error may be involved. The chain couples TRBV28 to TRBJ2-7; 9 bases are shared with TRBD2. The germline V gene encodes CDR1 MDHEN and CDR2 SYDVKM. This CDR3 contains 12 residues. CDR3 sequence: CASRREGRSQYF. The CDR3 coding sequence is TGTGCAAGCAGGCGGGAGGGCCGGAGTCAGTACTTC. The full variable domain, its missing parts supplied by reference TRBV28 and TRBJ2-7, is DVKVTQSSRYLVKRTGEKVFLECVQDMDHENMFWYRQDPGLGLRLIYFSYDVKMKEKGDIPEGYSVSREKKERFSLILESASTNQTSMYLCASRREGRSQYFGPGTRLTVT.

This clonotype has a count of ten or more. The chain uses TRBV6-1 and TRBJ1-6; TRBD1 agrees at 7 bases. CDR1 and CDR2 from the germline V gene are MNHNS and SASEGT. Trimming at V came to 11 bases and at J to 8 bases, leaving 12 bases not matched to a gene. The CDR3 has 14 amino acids. CDR3 coding DNA: TGTGCCGTTCAAGGTGGGCAGGGGGATTCACCCCTCCACTTT. Amino acids: CAVQGGQGDSPLHF.

The sample holds many counts of this clonotype. The chain is built from TRBV12-2 and TRBJ2-7; the DNA was not used to check the table's D call, TRBD2. TRBV12-2 is annotated as a pseudogene. CDR3 length equals 13 residues. In DNA, the CDR3 is TGTGCAAGCCGCCTATGGGGAGTGAGGGAGCAGTACTTC. This encodes CASRLWGVREQYF.

The chain combines TRBV7-2 with TRBJ2-1; the match to TRBD1 covers 7 bases. Germline CDR1 and CDR2: SGHTA and FQGNSA. This CDR3 has 19 amino acids. After removal of 2 bases from V and 7 bases from J, the junction contained 20 bases not matched to a gene. The CDR3 DNA follows: TGTGCCAGCAGCTTAAGCCCGCCTCCCACACAGGGGATGCTGAATGAGCAGTTCTTC. Translating gives CASSLSPPPTQGMLNEQFF.

This clonotype was seen repeatedly, ten times or more. CDR3 coding DNA: TGCGCCAGCAGCCAATCGACTAGCGGCTACGAGCAGTACTTC. Amino acids: CASSQSTSGYEQYF. J is TRBJ2-7 and V is TRBV4-3, with TRBD2 matching 9 bases. Germline trimming cut 2 bases from V and 3 bases from J; bases unmatched to any gene: 2. This CDR3 region has 14 residues. CDR1 and CDR2 (germline): LGHNA, YSLEER.

This clonotype was recorded a few times. The chain joins TRBV9 to TRBJ2-7; weak D call: TRBD1 (5 bases). The germline CDR1 and CDR2 sequences are SGDLS and YYNGEE. The V end lost 5 bases, the J end lost 2 bases, and 14 bases lay between the germline ends. The CDR3 spans 14 residues. As DNA, the CDR3 is TGTGCCAGCAGTGAAGGGGTTTGGACCTACGAGCAGTACTTC. Encoded protein: CASSEGVWTYEQYF.

This clonotype was observed once. A read error may explain this, as a much larger clone is one base away. The chain uses TRBV2 and TRBJ1-4; D call uncertain. In germline, CDR1 is SNHLY, CDR2 FYNNEI. The CDR3 has 14 amino acids. The CDR3 loop is CVSSEIGEWGKLFF. The CDR3 DNA reads TGTGTCAGCAGTGAGATCGGGGAATGGGGAAAACTGTTTTTT. The whole variable domain, remainder taken from reference TRBV2 and TRBJ1-4, is EPEVTQTPSHQVTQMGQEVILRCVPISNHLYFYWYRQILGQKVEFLVSFYNNEISEKSEIFDDQFSVERPDGSNFTLKIRSTKLEDSAMYFCVSSEIGEWGKLFFGSGTQLSVL.

This clonotype came up many times. The V gene is TRBV6-1, the J gene TRBJ1-6; D possibly corresponds to TRBD1 (6 bases). This CDR3 region has 16 residues. Germline CDR1 reads MNHNS; CDR2 reads SASEGT. V dropped 1 base and J dropped 9 bases, with 16 bases sitting between them. The CDR3 is CASSEVGGTVTSPLHF. The CDR3, as DNA: TGTGCCAGCAGTGAAGTCGGGGGCACAGTTACTTCACCCCTCCACTTT.

This clonotype has a count of ten or more. This chain uses TRBV4-3 with TRBJ1-2, with D tentatively TRBD1 (5 bases). Trimming removed 4 bases at V and 1 base at J, with 7 bases between. Germline lookup yields CDR1 LGHNA and CDR2 YSLEER. The CDR3 length is 13 residues. CDR3 sequence reads: CASSPRVNYGYTF. The CDR3 coding sequence is TGCGCCAGCAGCCCCAGGGTTAACTATGGCTACACCTTC.

In this sample, this clonotype turned up many times. The genes are TRBV28 and TRBJ2-2, with TRBD2 as a possible D gene (5 bases). CDR3 length: 13 residues. Trimming took off 1 base at V and 5 bases at J, with 5 bases between the two ends. The germline V gene encodes CDR1 MDHEN and CDR2 SYDVKM. The CDR3 DNA reads as TGTGCCAGCAGTTTATCGGGGACCGGGGAGCTGTTTTTT. Its protein product is CASSLSGTGELFF.